This T cell receptor beta chain was retrieved from a study of T-cell memory formation after mild COVID-19. Across the whole study: Most TCR clusters belonged to a single donor. General study points: Pre-infection memory contained some responding clones, which suggested that cross-reactive memory had joined. Clones that contracted clustered mainly in CM and EM if CD4+ and in EMRA if CD8+.

The TCR alpha and TCR beta cDNA libraries, bearing sample barcodes and UMIs, were generated by 5'RACE using constant-segment primers. TCRdb reprocessed the 5' RACE reads with MiXCR, giving one entry per CDR3 protein. There are roughly 180,000 distinct CDR3 sequences in the sample; approximately 10% occur only once, and more than 3.5% lies in the top ten. Germline CDR1 is SGHRS and CDR2 is YFSETQ. The V gene end was trimmed by 4 bases and the J gene end by 5 bases; junction bases not matched to a gene: 7. This CDR3 is 14 amino acids long. With regard to this clonotype: Its antigen remains unidentified.

Source material: PBMCs or a T cell subset sorted from them (not recorded which). The chain couples TRBV5-1 to TRBJ2-7; 9 bases match TRBD1. The receptor comes from a man younger than 35 who had mild COVID-19 (a few samples of this study predate the infection). Cell type and time point are not known. CDR3 residues: CASSMGQGPDEQYF. CDR3 bases: TGCGCCAGCAGCATGGGACAGGGTCCCGACGAGCAGTACTTC. The whole variable domain, remainder taken from reference TRBV5-1 and TRBJ2-7, is KAGVTQTPRYLIKTRGQQVTLSCSPISGHRSVSWYQQTPGQGLQFLFEYFSETQRNKGNFPGRFSGRQFSNSRSEMNVSTLELGDSALYLCASSMGQGPDEQYFGPGTRLTVT.